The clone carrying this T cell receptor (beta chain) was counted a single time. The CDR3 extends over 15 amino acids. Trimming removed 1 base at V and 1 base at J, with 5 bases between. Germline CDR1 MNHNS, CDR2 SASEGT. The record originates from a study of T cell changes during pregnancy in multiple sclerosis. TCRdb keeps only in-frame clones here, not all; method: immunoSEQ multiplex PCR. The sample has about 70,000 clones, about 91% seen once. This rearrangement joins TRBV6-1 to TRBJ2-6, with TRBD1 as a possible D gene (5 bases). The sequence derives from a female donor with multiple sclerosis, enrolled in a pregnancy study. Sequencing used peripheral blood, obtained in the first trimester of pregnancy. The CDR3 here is CASSEGQSGANVLTF. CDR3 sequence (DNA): TGTGCCAGCAGTGAAGGACAGTCTGGGGCCAACGTCCTGACTTTC.